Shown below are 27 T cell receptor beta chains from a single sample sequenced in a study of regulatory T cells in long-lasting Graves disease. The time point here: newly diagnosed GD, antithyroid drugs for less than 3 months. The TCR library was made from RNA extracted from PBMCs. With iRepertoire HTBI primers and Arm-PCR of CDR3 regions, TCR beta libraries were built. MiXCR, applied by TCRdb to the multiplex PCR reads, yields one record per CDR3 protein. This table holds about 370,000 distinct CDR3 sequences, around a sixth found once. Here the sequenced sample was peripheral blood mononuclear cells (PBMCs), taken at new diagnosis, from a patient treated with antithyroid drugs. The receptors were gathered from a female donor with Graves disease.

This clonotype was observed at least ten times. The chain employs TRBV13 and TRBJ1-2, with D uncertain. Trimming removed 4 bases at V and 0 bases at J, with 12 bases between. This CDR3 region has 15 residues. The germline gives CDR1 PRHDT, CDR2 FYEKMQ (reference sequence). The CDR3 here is CASSSRAEANYGYTF. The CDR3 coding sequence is TGTGCCAGCAGCTCTAGGGCAGAAGCTAACTATGGCTACACCTTC.

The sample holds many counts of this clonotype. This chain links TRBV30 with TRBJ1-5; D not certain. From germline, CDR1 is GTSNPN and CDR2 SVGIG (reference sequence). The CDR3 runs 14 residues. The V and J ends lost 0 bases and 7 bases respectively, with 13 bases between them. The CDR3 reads CAWSVRHRAQPQHF. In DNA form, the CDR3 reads TGTGCCTGGAGTGTACGCCACCGGGCCCAGCCCCAGCATTTT.

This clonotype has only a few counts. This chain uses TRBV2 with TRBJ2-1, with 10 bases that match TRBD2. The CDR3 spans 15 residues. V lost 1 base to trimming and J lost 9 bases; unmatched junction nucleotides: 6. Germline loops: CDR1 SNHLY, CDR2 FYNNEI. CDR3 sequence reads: CASSEGLAGVGEQFF. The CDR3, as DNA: TGTGCCAGCAGTGAAGGGCTAGCGGGGGTAGGTGAGCAGTTCTTC. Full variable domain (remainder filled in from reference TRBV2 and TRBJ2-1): EPEVTQTPSHQVTQMGQEVILRCVPISNHLYFYWYRQILGQKVEFLVSFYNNEISEKSEIFDDQFSVERPDGSNFTLKIRSTKLEDSAMYFCASSEGLAGVGEQFFGPGTRLTVL.

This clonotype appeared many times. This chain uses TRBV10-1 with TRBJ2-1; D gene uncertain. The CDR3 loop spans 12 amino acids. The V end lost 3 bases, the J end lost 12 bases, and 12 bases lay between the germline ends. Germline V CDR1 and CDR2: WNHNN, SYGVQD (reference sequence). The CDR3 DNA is TGCGCCAGCAGTGATTTGGTCGGTGGGCAGTTCTTC. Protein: CASSDLVGGQFF.

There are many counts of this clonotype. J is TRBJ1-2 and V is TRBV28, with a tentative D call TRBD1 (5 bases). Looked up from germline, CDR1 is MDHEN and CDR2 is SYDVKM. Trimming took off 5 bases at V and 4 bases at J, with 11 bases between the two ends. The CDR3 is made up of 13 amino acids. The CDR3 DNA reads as TGTGCCAGCAGTCGGGGGGGGAGCTATGGCTACACCTTC. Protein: CASSRGGSYGYTF.

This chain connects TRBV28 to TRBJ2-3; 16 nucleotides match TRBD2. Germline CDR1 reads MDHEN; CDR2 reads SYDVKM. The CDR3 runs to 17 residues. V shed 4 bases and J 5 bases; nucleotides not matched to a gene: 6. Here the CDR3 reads CASSSGLAGGPGDTQYF. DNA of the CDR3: TGTGCCAGCAGTTCGGGACTAGCGGGAGGGCCGGGAGATACGCAGTATTTT.

The DNA for the CDR3 is TGTGCCAGCAGCTTATCGGGAGGACAGGTTCAAGAGACCCAGTACTTC. Translating gives CASSLSGGQVQETQYF. This chain uses TRBV7-7 with TRBJ2-5; the D call may be TRBD1 or TRBD2 (7 bases each). CDR1 SSHAT and CDR2 FNYEAQ come from the germline V gene (reference sequence). The CDR3 has 16 amino acids. V shed 2 bases and J shed 2 bases, with 15 bases lying between them.

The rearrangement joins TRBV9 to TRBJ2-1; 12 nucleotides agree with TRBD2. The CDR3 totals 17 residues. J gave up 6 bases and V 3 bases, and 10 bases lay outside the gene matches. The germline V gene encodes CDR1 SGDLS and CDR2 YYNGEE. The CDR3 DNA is TGTGCCAGCAGCGGGAAAAGGACTAGCGGGATCCCCAATGAGCAGTTCTTC. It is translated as CASSGKRTSGIPNEQFF.

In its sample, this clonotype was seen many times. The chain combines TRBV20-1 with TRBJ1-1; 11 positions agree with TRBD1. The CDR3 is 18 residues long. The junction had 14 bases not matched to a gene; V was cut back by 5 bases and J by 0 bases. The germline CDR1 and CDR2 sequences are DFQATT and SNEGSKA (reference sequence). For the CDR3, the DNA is TGCAGTGCTGGGGGACAGGGGGTTCCAAACATCATGAACACTGAAGCTTTCTTT. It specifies CSAGGQGVPNIMNTEAFF.

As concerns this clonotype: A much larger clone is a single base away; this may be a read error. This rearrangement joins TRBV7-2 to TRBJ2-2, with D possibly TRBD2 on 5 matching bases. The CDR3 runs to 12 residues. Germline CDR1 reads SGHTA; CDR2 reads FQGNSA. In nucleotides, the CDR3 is TGTGCCTGCAGGACCGCGGGCGGGGAGCTGTTTTTT. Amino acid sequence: CACRTAGGELFF.

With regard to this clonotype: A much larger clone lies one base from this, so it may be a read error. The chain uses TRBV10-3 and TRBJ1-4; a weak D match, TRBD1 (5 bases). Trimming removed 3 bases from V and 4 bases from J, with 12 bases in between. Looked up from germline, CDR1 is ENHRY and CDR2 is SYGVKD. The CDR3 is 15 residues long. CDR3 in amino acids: CAISDLGVGNEKLFF. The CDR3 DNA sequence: TGTGCCATCAGTGACCTAGGGGTCGGTAATGAAAAACTGTTTTTT.

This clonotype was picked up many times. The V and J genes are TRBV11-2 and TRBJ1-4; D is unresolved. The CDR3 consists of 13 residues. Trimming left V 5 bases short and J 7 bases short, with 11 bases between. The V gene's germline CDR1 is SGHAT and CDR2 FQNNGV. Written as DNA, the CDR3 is TGTGCCAGCAGCCCCATCTATAGTGAAAAACTGTTTTTT. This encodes CASSPIYSEKLFF.

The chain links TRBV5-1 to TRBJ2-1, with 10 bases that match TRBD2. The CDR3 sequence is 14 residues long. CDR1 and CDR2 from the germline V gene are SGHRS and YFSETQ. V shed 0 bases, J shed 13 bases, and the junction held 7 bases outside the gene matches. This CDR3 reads CASSLGRSGGTQFF. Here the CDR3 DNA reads TGCGCCAGCAGCTTGGGTCGTAGCGGGGGGACTCAGTTCTTC.

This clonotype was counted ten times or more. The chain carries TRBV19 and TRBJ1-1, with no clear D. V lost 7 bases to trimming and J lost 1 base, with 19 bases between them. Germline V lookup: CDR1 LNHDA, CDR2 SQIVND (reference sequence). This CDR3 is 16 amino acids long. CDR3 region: CASNPRTELTNTEAFF. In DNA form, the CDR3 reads TGTGCCAGTAACCCCCGAACAGAATTAACGAACACTGAAGCTTTCTTT.

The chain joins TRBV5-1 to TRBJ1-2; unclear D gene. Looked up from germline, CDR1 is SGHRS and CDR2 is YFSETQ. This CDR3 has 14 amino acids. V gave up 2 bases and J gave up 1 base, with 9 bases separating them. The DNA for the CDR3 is TGCGCCAGCAGCTTTGGTTATATTAACTATGGCTACACCTTC. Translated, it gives CASSFGYINYGYTF.

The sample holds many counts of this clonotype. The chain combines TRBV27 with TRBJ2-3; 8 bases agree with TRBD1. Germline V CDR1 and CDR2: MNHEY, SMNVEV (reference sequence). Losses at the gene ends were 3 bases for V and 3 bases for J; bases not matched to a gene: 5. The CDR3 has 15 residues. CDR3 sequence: CASSFGQGATDTQYF. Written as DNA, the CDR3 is TGTGCCAGCAGTTTTGGGCAGGGGGCGACAGATACGCAGTATTTT.

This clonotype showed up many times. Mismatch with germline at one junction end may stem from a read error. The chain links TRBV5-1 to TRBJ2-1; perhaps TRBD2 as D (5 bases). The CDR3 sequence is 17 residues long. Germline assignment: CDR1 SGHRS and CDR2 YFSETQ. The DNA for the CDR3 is TGTGCCAGCAGTCCAGGTGGCGGGCTGAGCTCCTACAATGAGCAGTTCTTC. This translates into CASSPGGGLSSYNEQFF.

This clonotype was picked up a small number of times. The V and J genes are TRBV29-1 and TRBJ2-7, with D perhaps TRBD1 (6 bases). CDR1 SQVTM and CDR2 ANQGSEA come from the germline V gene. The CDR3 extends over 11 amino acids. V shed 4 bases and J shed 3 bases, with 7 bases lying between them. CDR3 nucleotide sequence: TGCAGCGTTGGGGACATCTACGAGCAGTACTTC. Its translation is CSVGDIYEQYF.

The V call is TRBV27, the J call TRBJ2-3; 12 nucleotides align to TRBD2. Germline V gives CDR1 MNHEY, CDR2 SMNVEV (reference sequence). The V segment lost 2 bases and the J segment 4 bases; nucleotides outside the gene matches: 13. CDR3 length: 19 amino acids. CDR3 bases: TGTGCCAGCAGTTTAATCCTAGCGGGGGGGCCGCTTTCCCCAGATACGCAGTATTTT. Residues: CASSLILAGGPLSPDTQYF.

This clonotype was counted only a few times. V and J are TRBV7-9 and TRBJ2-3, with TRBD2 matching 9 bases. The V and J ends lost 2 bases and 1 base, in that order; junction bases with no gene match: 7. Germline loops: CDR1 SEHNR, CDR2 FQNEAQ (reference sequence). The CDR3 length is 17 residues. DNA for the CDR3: TGTGCCAGCAGCTTATTTTCGGCTAGCGGGGGCACAGATACGCAGTATTTT. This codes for CASSLFSASGGTDTQYF.

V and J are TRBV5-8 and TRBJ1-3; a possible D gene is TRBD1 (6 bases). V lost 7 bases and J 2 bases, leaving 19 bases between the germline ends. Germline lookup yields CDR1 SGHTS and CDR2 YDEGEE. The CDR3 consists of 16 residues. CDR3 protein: CASSPYGGRAGNTIYF. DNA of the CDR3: TGTGCCAGCTCACCTTACGGGGGCCGGGCTGGAAACACCATATATTTT.

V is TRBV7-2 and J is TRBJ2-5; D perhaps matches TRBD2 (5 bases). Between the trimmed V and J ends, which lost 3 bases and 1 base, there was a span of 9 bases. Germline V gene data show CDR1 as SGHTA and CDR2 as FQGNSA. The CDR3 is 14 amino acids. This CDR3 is CASSLDWGQETQYF. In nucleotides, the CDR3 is TGTGCCAGCAGCTTGGACTGGGGCCAAGAGACCCAGTACTTC.

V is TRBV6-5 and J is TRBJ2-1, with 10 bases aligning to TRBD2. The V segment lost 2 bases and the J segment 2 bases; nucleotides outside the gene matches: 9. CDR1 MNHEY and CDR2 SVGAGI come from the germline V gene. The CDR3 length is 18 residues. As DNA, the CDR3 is TGTGCCAGCAGTTACCACCGGGTCACTAGCGGGACCTACAATGAGCAGTTCTTC. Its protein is CASSYHRVTSGTYNEQFF.

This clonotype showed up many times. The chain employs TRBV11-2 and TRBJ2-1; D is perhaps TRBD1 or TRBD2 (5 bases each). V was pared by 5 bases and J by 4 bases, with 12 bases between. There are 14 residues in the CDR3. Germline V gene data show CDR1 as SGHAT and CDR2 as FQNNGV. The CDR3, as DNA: TGTGCCAGCAGCGAAGGGACGGAATACAATGAGCAGTTCTTC. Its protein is CASSEGTEYNEQFF.

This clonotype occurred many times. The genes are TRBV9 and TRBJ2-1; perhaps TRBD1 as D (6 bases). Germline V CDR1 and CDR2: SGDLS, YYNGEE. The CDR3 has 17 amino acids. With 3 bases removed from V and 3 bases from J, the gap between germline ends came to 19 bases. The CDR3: CASSAQRDTSFYNEQFF. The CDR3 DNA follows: TGTGCCAGCAGCGCCCAGAGGGACACCTCCTTCTACAATGAGCAGTTCTTC.

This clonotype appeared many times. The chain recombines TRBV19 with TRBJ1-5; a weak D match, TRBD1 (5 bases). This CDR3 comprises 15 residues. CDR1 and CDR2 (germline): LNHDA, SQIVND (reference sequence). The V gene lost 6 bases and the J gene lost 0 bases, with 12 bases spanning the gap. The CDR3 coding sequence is TGTGCCAGTAGCACAAGGGGTTATAGCAATCAGCCCCAGCATTTT. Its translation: CASSTRGYSNQPQHF.

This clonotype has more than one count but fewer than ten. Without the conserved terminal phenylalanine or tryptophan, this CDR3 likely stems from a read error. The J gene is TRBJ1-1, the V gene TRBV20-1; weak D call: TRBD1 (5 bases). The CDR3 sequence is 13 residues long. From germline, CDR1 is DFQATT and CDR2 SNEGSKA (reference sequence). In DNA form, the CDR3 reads TGCACCCCCCTTTCCGGGGCACCTTACGAAGCTTTCCTT. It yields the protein CTPLSGAPYEAFL.